The 10 T cell receptor beta chains below come from one sample, sequenced in a study of blood T cell repertoires in COVID-19. Clones were read by immunoSEQ multiplex PCR, and TCRdb kept only the in-frame ones, dropping some. Here the sample spans about 200,000 clones, approximately 92% being singletons. The sample was peripheral blood. The receptors originated from a man aged 50 or older with acute or convalescent COVID-19.

The rearrangement joins TRBV3-1 (or the pseudogene TRBV3-2) to TRBJ2-1; 9 nucleotides match TRBD2. CDR1 and CDR2 (germline): LGHDT, YNNKEL (reference sequence). The CDR3 extends over 16 amino acids. After removal of 1 base from V and 7 bases from J, the junction contained 8 bases not matched to a gene. This chain's CDR3 is CASSQGGSGRLNEQFF. The CDR3 bases are TGTGCCAGCAGCCAAGGTGGGAGCGGGAGGTTGAATGAGCAGTTCTTC.

This clone was observed once. This sequence joins TRBV14 and TRBJ2-5; D may be TRBD1 (5 bases). The germline V gene encodes CDR1 SGHDN and CDR2 FVKESK. The length of the CDR3 is 15 residues. V gave up 1 base and J gave up 1 base, with 10 bases separating them. The CDR3 here is CASSQGQQTQETQYF. The CDR3 DNA reads as TGTGCCAGCAGCCAAGGACAGCAGACCCAAGAGACCCAGTACTTC.

V gene TRBV6-5 combines with J gene TRBJ1-1, with a possible D match to TRBD1 (6 bases). The CDR3 is made up of 13 amino acids. V lost 7 bases and J lost 3, with 12 bases in between. Germline CDR1 MNHEY, CDR2 SVGAGI. The CDR3 DNA sequence: TGTGCCAGCAAACTACAGGGCGACACTGAAGCTTTCTTT. It translates to CASKLQGDTEAFF.

This clone was detected only once. The chain is built from TRBV24-1 and TRBJ2-1, with 13 bases identical to TRBD2. The V gene end was trimmed by 5 bases and the J gene end by 7 bases; junction bases not matched to a gene: 7. CDR3 size: 16 residues. CDR1 KGHDR and CDR2 SFDVKD come from the germline V gene. The chain's CDR3 is CATSVQGLAGLNEQFF. As DNA, the CDR3 is TGTGCCACCAGTGTACAGGGACTAGCGGGACTGAATGAGCAGTTCTTC.

The chain is built from TRBV20-1 and TRBJ1-1; the match to TRBD1 covers 8 bases. Germline trimming cut 3 bases from V and 3 bases from J; bases unmatched to any gene: 15. The V gene's germline CDR1 is DFQATT and CDR2 SNEGSKA (reference sequence). The CDR3 totals 17 residues. The CDR3 sequence is CSASPPGQVYVDTEAFF. CDR3 bases: TGCAGTGCTAGTCCTCCGGGACAGGTATACGTTGACACTGAAGCTTTCTTT.

This chain links TRBV7-6 with TRBJ2-7; the D gene is possibly TRBD2 (7 bases). CDR3 length: 14 residues. Trimming took off 5 bases at V and 4 bases at J, with 15 bases between the two ends. Germline V lookup: CDR1 SGHVS, CDR2 FNYEAQ. In DNA form, the CDR3 reads TGTGCCAGCAGCGTGGGGGCGGGAGCGTACGAGCAGTACGTC. It yields the protein CASSVGAGAYEQYV.

The J gene is TRBJ1-2, the V gene TRBV6-5, with 12 bases aligning to TRBD1. CDR1 and CDR2 from the germline V gene are MNHEY and SVGAGI. The junction had 5 bases not matched to a gene; V was cut back by 5 bases and J by 4 bases. There are 15 residues in the CDR3. CDR3: CASSPGTGGVYGYTF. CDR3 bases: TGTGCCAGCAGTCCCGGGACAGGGGGCGTCTATGGCTACACCTTC.

The V call is TRBV19, the J call TRBJ1-2; the match to TRBD1 covers 11 bases. Germline V gives CDR1 LNHDA, CDR2 SQIVND (reference sequence). The CDR3 has 14 amino acids. V was clipped by 5 bases and J by 7 bases; unmatched bases: 6. The CDR3 loop reads CASSPRDRGIGYTF. The DNA for the CDR3 is TGTGCCAGTAGTCCCAGGGACAGGGGGATTGGCTACACCTTC.

This chain uses TRBV5-5 with TRBJ1-2; possible D gene TRBD1, 5 bases. This CDR3 has 15 residues. The germline gives CDR1 SGHKS, CDR2 YYEKEE (reference sequence). Trimming removed 4 bases at V and 3 bases at J, with 16 bases between. CDR3 DNA sequence: TGTGCCAGCAGCCCTCGGGTCCTAGGGGACTATGGCTACACCTTC. Its protein is CASSPRVLGDYGYTF.

The chain links TRBV24-1 to TRBJ2-5; 7 bases align to TRBD1. CDR3 length equals 13 residues. With 5 bases clipped from V and 4 bases from J, the junction kept 3 bases outside the gene matches. The germline gives CDR1 KGHDR, CDR2 SFDVKD. The CDR3, as DNA: TGTGCCACCAGTGCCTCAGGGGGAGAGACCCAGTACTTC. This gives the protein CATSASGGETQYF.